Listed below are T cell receptor beta chains from one sample, sequenced in a study of T cell responses to AZD1222 COVID-19 vaccine. Sequencing was performed with immunoSEQ multiplex PCR; in TCRdb, only in-frame clones are kept and a portion is missing. The table shows more than 150,000 clones, with around nine tenths occurring only once. Source: peripheral blood, taken 28 days after the second AZD1222 dose. The source is an adult who received the AZD1222 COVID-19 vaccine. Both conserved end residues are part of each CDR3. Each record gives: J gene, V gene, D gene, CDR3 DNA, CDR3 protein. D genes are given only for firm matches.

j_call: TRBJ2-1
v_call: TRBV19
d_call: TRBD2
cdr3_nt: TGTGCCAGTAGTCGAACTAGCGGGAGGGTTGGTGAGCAGTTCTTC
cdr3_aa: CASSRTSGRVGEQFF

j_call: TRBJ1-6
v_call: TRBV6-4
d_call: -
cdr3_nt: TGTGCCAGCAGTGAGTCGATGGATTGGAATTCACCCCTCCACTTT
cdr3_aa: CASSESMDWNSPLHF

j_call: TRBJ2-7
v_call: TRBV2
d_call: TRBD2
cdr3_nt: TGTGCCAGCACCTTGGGACTAGCGGGACCCGAGCAGTACTTC
cdr3_aa: CASTLGLAGPEQYF

j_call: TRBJ2-6
v_call: TRBV18
d_call: -
cdr3_nt: TGTGCCAGCTCCCTCCCGCCCGGGACTGGGGCCAACGTCCTGACTTTC
cdr3_aa: CASSLPPGTGANVLTF

j_call: TRBJ2-3
v_call: TRBV3-1/TRBV3-2
d_call: TRBD2
cdr3_nt: TGTGCCAGCAGCCAAGGGGTGGGACTAGCGGGCCCCCCCGATACGCAGTATTTT
cdr3_aa: CASSQGVGLAGPPDTQYF

j_call: TRBJ2-1
v_call: TRBV4-3
d_call: TRBD2
cdr3_nt: TGCGCCAGCAGCCAAGATGGGACTAGCGGGAACTATGAGCAGTTCTTC
cdr3_aa: CASSQDGTSGNYEQFF

j_call: TRBJ2-3
v_call: TRBV19
d_call: -
cdr3_nt: TGTGCCAGTAGTATGATTGCATACACAGATACGCAGTATTTT
cdr3_aa: CASSMIAYTDTQYF

j_call: TRBJ2-4
v_call: TRBV5-1
d_call: TRBD1
cdr3_nt: TGCGCCAGCAGCTTGGAATCAGGACAGGGTCGTCCGACCAAAAACATTCAGTACTTC
cdr3_aa: CASSLESGQGRPTKNIQYF

j_call: TRBJ2-2
v_call: TRBV19
d_call: -
cdr3_nt: TGTGCCAGTAGTAGGGACGGCACCGGGGAGCTGTTTTTT
cdr3_aa: CASSRDGTGELFF

j_call: TRBJ2-5
v_call: TRBV7-6
d_call: -
cdr3_nt: TGTGCCAGCAGCTTAACGGCAGGGGTCTACCAAGAGACCCAGTACTTC
cdr3_aa: CASSLTAGVYQETQYF

j_call: TRBJ2-1
v_call: TRBV6-2/TRBV6-3
d_call: -
cdr3_nt: TGTGCCAGCAGTTACATGCGGGACAATGAGCAGTTCTTC
cdr3_aa: CASSYMRDNEQFF

j_call: TRBJ2-1
v_call: TRBV9
d_call: TRBD2
cdr3_nt: TGTGCCAGCAGCGTACTAGCGGGAGCTCGTTACAATGAGCAGTTCTTC
cdr3_aa: CASSVLAGARYNEQFF